The subject of this entry is one T cell receptor beta chain. The antigen is unknown. In germline, CDR1 is SGDLS, CDR2 YYNGEE. There are 14 residues in the CDR3. The V and J ends lost 3 bases and 5 bases respectively, with 9 bases between them. Amplification used 60 Vbeta primers and 13 Jbeta primers. Measured with immunoSEQ multiplex PCR; TCRdb has only the in-frame clones, and not every one. The sample table sets out approximately 45,000 clones. This sample was taken from a study of cytomegalovirus exposure and HLA in healthy donors. Study-level background: Within the Caucasian-associated ancestry cluster were 65% to 85% of the 398 genotyped donors. Findings and caveats of the study: The Asian-associated ancestry cluster reportedly had fewer N-insertions than the approximately 610-donor mean in a later analysis.

The specimen was PBMCs. The sequence was obtained from a male donor in good health and CMV-seronegative. V and J are TRBV9 and TRBJ1-6; D unclear. CDR3 residues: CASSAEANNSPLHF. CDR3 DNA: TGTGCCAGCAGCGCAGAGGCGAATAATTCACCCCTCCACTTT.